The 2 T cell receptor beta chains below come from one sample, sequenced in a study of somatic mutations in cytotoxic T cells in rheumatoid arthritis. The data were produced by immunoSEQ multiplex PCR, yet TCRdb's version contains in-frame clones alone and is incomplete. In the table there are about 20,000 clones, less than 85% of which are singletons. The sample consisted of CD8+ T cells sorted from blood. The receptors come from a middle-aged woman with rheumatoid arthritis.

The rearrangement links TRBV5-1 to TRBJ2-2, with D maybe TRBD2 (5 bases). From germline, CDR1 is SGHRS and CDR2 YFSETQ. The CDR3 consists of 16 residues. Between the trimmed V and J ends, which lost 6 bases and 4 bases, there was a span of 19 bases. CDR3 loop: CASTSPVSGTTGELFF. CDR3 DNA sequence: TGCGCCAGCACCTCACCGGTATCGGGAACCACCGGGGAGCTGTTTTTT.

The rearrangement joins TRBV7-6 to TRBJ2-3, with D perhaps TRBD2 (6 bases). Trimming shortened V by 2 bases and J by 3 bases, and 12 bases separated the two germline ends. The germline gives CDR1 SGHVS, CDR2 FNYEAQ. This CDR3 has 15 residues. CDR3 sequence: CASSLPVAATDTQYF. The CDR3 DNA reads as TGTGCCAGCAGCTTACCCGTAGCGGCGACAGATACGCAGTATTTT. The whole variable domain, filled in from reference TRBV7-6 and TRBJ2-3, reads GAGVSQSPRYKVTKRGQDVALRCDPISGHVSLYWYRQALGQGPEFLTYFNYEAQQDKSGLPNDRFSAERPEGSISTLTIQRTEQRDSAMYRCASSLPVAATDTQYFGPGTRLTVL.